This T cell receptor beta chain stems from a study of blood T cell repertoires in COVID-19 (dated by TCRdb to 2019 to 2021). Describing the broader study: Samples covering the acute and convalescent phases of COVID-19 were provided by collaborators in the United States, Italy and Spain. Where available, HLA class I and class II types were taken from metadata supplied by the sample provider and were not determined by assay-based typing. The prospective study material was composed of cDNA or gDNA derived from T cells, B-cell-depleted T cells, or PBMCs. Samples came from the ongoing ImmuneRACE study (first 160 participants) plus 1,254 subjects from 6 global collaborators. Subjects who had been exposed to COVID-19, were actively infected with it, or had recovered from it provided the deeply sampled blood TCRbeta repertoires that made up the dataset. The repertoires were made available in a free public database intended to serve as a resource for research on the immune response to SARS-CoV-2. A de-identified subject ID, COVID-19 status, age in years and sex were almost always included in the sample metadata. The investigation overall reported the following: How much clinical and demographic metadata was included differed by source and by participant, and the metadata was provided uncurated.

About this clone itself: Its antigen is currently not known. Base qualities are not at hand, and no much larger clone is one base apart.

Collaborating institutions collected whole blood in K2EDTA tubes following their own protocols. For TCRbeta analysis, collaborator samples were shipped as frozen whole blood, as isolated PBMCs, or as DNA extracted from either sample type. The immunoSEQ Assay, a bias-controlled multiplex PCR, was used to amplify TCRbeta CDR3 regions from genomic DNA. The paper's data handling went like this. The number of nucleated cells in each sample was estimated from the amplification of reference gene primers within the assay. To quantify the absolute abundance of each unique TCRbeta CDR3 rearrangement, sequence reads were collapsed and filtered. For each sample, productive Simpson clonality was calculated as the square root of Simpson's diversity index over productive rearrangements. As stored in TCRdb, this immuneACCESS dataset retains in-frame rearrangements with V and J assigned. A fraction of the clones does not appear; measured against another copy, unresolved V genes explain less than half of the discrepancy, and the remainder lacks a known reason. The D gene and trimming were derived from the DNA, and the V and J assignments and clone size from that table. Across this sample there are about 250,000 clones, with about four fifths seen only once. Around 8.1% of the sample is held by the ten biggest clonotypes.

The sequenced sample was peripheral blood. This TCR was recovered from a man aged 40-49 years with active or convalescent COVID-19.

The CDR3 here reads CASSPSGSSYEQYF. The nucleotide sequence is TGTGCCAGCAGTCCTAGCGGGTCCTCCTACGAGCAGTACTTC. This chain joins TRBV28 to TRBJ2-7; 8 bases in between match TRBD2. CDR1 MDHEN and CDR2 SYDVKM were looked up in the germline V gene. The CDR3, from cysteine to phenylalanine, totals 14 residues. Here the CDR3 DNA is all that survives: 42 bases in frame from base 1. Here V drops 5 bases and J drops 0 bases, and the junction holds 3 bases not matched to any gene.